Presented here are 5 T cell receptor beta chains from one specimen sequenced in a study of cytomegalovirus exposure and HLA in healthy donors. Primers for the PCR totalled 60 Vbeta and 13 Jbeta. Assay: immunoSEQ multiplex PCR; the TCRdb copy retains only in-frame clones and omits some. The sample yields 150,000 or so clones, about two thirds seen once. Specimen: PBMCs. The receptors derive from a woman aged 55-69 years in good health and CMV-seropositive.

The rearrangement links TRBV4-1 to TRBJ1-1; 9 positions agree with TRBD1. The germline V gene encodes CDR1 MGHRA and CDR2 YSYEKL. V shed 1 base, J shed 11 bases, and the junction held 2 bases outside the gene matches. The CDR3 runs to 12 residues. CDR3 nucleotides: TGCGCCAGCAGCCAAGGACAGGGGGGGGCTTTCTTT. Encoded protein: CASSQGQGGAFF.

The CDR3 nucleotides read TGTGCCAGCAGCTCCGGACAGGGGGCAAGTGGCTACACCTTC. This translates into CASSSGQGASGYTF. The J gene is TRBJ1-2, the V gene TRBV5-4, with 11 bases identical to TRBD1. J gave up 7 bases and V 3 bases, and 5 bases lay outside the gene matches. Looked up from germline, CDR1 is SGHNT and CDR2 is YYREEE (reference sequence). The CDR3 is 14 residues long.

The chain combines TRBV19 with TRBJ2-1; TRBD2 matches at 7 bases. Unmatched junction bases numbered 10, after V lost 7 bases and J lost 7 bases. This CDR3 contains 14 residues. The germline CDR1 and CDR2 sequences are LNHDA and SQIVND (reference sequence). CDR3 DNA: TGTGCCAGTAAAGAGACGGGAGGTGGAAATGAGCAGTTCTTC. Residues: CASKETGGGNEQFF.

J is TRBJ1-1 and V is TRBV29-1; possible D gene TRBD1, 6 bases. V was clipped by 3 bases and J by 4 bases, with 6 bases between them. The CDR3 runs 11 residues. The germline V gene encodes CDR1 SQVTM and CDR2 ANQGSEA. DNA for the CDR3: TGCAGCGTTGAGGGGGCCACTGAAGCTTTCTTT. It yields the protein CSVEGATEAFF. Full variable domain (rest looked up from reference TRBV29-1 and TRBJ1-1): SAVISQKPSRDICQRGTSLTIQCQVDSQVTMMFWYRQQPGQSLTLIATANQGSEATYESGFVIDKFPISRPNLTFSTLTVSNMSPEDSSIYLCSVEGATEAFFGQGTRLTVV.

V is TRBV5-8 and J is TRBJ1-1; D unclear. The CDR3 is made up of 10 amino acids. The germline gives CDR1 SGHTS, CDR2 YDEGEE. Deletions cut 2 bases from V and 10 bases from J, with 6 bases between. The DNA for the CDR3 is TGTGCCAGCAGCTTACGGGGAGCTTTCTTT. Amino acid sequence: CASSLRGAFF.